This T cell receptor (beta chain) was captured by sequencing in a study of cytotoxic CD8 clonotypes in ibrutinib-treated CLL. A remark on this clone: Its antigen is undetermined.

This CDR3 contains 16 residues. Per the germline V gene, CDR1 is GTSNPN and CDR2 is SVGIG (reference sequence). The V end was cut by 0 bases, the J end by 4 bases, with 18 bases between. Findings and caveats of the study: Higher circulating CD8+ T-cell counts strongly accompanied higher baseline clonality, above age-matched healthy donors. Ibrutinib response saw clonality rise, and progression saw it return toward baseline.

This table comes from immunoSEQ multiplex PCR, and its TCRdb copy is limited to in-frame clones, with some not included. The data show 70,000 to 80,000 clones, with over 75% seen just once and 7.7% held by the top ten. The gene calls are TRBV30 and TRBJ1-1; D may be TRBD1 (5 bases). Sample: PBMCs, taken at disease progression, from a patient treated with ibrutinib. The receptor was derived from a human donor with chronic lymphocytic leukemia. In DNA form, the CDR3 reads TGTGCCTGGAGTGTAGGGGAGAGGCTCCGGGCCACTGAAGCTTTCTTT. The encoded protein is CAWSVGERLRATEAFF.